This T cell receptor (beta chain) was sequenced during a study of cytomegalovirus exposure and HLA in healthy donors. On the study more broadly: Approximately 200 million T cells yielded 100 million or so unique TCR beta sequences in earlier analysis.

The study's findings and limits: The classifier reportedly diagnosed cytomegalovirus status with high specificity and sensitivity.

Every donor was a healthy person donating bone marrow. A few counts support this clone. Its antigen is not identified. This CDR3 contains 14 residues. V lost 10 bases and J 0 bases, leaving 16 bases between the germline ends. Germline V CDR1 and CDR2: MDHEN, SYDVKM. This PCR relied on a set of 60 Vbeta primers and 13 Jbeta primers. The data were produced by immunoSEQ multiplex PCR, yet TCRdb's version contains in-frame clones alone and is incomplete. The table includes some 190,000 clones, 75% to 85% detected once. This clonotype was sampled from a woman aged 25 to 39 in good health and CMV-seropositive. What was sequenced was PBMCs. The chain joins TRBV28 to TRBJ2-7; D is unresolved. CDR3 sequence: CATIAPRGSYEQYF. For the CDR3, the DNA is TGTGCCACCATCGCCCCCCGCGGCTCCTACGAGCAGTACTTC.